Listed here are 15 T cell receptor beta chains from one sample, sequenced in a study of cytomegalovirus exposure and HLA in healthy donors. 60 Vbeta and 13 Jbeta primers were used in PCR. Data came from immunoSEQ multiplex PCR; TCRdb stores just in-frame clones and leaves some out. The table has around 86,000 clones, under 9% seen once. Sequenced: PBMCs. The receptors were sampled from a man in his forties or fifties in good health and CMV-seronegative.

This clone was seen more than once but under ten times. The V and J genes are TRBV5-4 and TRBJ2-1, with 7 bases that match TRBD2. Per germline, CDR1 SGHNT and CDR2 YYREEE (reference sequence). After removal of 0 bases from V and 2 bases from J, the junction contained 2 bases not matched to a gene. This CDR3 comprises 15 residues. In DNA form, the CDR3 reads TGTGCCAGCAGCTTGGGCGGGAGACCCTACAATGAGCAGTTCTTC. This gives the protein CASSLGGRPYNEQFF.

This clone has only a few counts. The chain joins TRBV5-1 to TRBJ2-7; the D gene is possibly TRBD2 (5 bases). Germline V CDR1 and CDR2: SGHRS, YFSETQ. CDR3 size: 14 residues. The V and J ends lost 4 bases and 1 base respectively, with 12 bases between them. For the CDR3, the DNA is TGCGCCAGCAGCCAGGACTCTCTGTCCTACGAGCAGTACTTC. It translates to CASSQDSLSYEQYF.

This clone was seen a handful of times. The gene calls are TRBV5-1 and TRBJ2-1; 9 bases align to TRBD1. This CDR3 is built from 16 residues. CDR1 is SGHRS and CDR2 is YFSETQ in the germline V gene. V was pared by 4 bases and J by 7 bases, with 12 bases of the junction left unmatched. The CDR3 loop is CASSGTGWAFSNEQFF. In DNA, the CDR3 is TGCGCCAGCAGCGGGACAGGGTGGGCCTTTTCGAATGAGCAGTTCTTC.

The chain joins TRBV7-2 to TRBJ2-7; 8 nucleotides agree with TRBD1. Germline V CDR1 and CDR2: SGHTA, FQGNSA. The V segment lost 5 bases and the J segment 2 bases; nucleotides outside the gene matches: 8. The CDR3 extends over 15 amino acids. The CDR3 protein is CASSPQGQGTYEQYF. Here the CDR3 DNA reads TGTGCCAGCAGCCCCCAAGGACAGGGCACCTACGAGCAGTACTTC.

This clone was detected ten times or more. CDR3 sequence (DNA): TGTGCCAGCAGCCTGGATAGCGGGCCAGGGGAGCTGTTTTTT. This sequence encodes CASSLDSGPGELFF. The V call is TRBV6-1, the J call TRBJ2-2, with 7 bases identical to TRBD2. Germline CDR1 is MNHNS and CDR2 is SASEGT. J lost 8 bases, V lost 6 bases, and 9 bases had no gene match. The CDR3 contains 14 residues.

This sequence joins TRBV28 and TRBJ1-5; a weak D match, TRBD1 (5 bases). The CDR3 is 16 amino acids. The V and J ends lost 4 bases and 9 bases respectively, with 22 bases between them. Germline CDR1 and CDR2: MDHEN and SYDVKM. The CDR3 region has the DNA TGTGCCAGCAGTTCCCCCTCGGGACTCCAATTGGGGCCCCAGCATTTT. It translates to CASSSPSGLQLGPQHF.

This clone turned up a few times. The chain recombines TRBV19 with TRBJ1-1, with TRBD1 identical over 8 bases. The V and J ends lost 4 bases and 1 base, in that order; junction bases with no gene match: 5. This CDR3 contains 15 residues. The germline V gene has CDR1 LNHDA and CDR2 SQIVND (reference sequence). CDR3 region: CASSNIGTGNTEAFF. The DNA of the CDR3 is TGTGCCAGTAGTAACATTGGGACAGGGAACACTGAAGCTTTCTTT.

Only a few counts were recorded for this clone. The rearrangement joins TRBV7-8 to TRBJ2-5; TRBD2 might be the D (5 bases). The V end lost 5 bases, the J end lost 5 bases, and 9 bases lay between the germline ends. Germline CDR1 SGHVS, CDR2 FQNEAQ. The CDR3 sequence is 12 residues long. The CDR3 DNA follows: TGTGCCAGCAGCCCGCCGGGGGAGACCCAGTACTTC. It is translated as CASSPPGETQYF.

The chain uses TRBV5-4 and TRBJ2-3, with D perhaps TRBD1 (5 bases). Trimming pared 4 bases from V and 6 bases from J, leaving 6 bases between. The CDR3 spans 11 residues. Germline CDR1 reads SGHNT; CDR2 reads YYREEE (reference sequence). Here the CDR3 DNA reads TGTGCCAGCAGCCCAGGGGATACGCAGTATTTT. Its protein is CASSPGDTQYF.

This rearrangement joins TRBV7-2 to TRBJ2-7; no clear D gene. V lost 2 bases, J lost 6 bases, and 5 bases lay in between. The CDR3 sequence is 11 residues long. Germline lookup yields CDR1 SGHTA and CDR2 FQGNSA. CDR3 in DNA: TGTGCCAGCAGCTTATCCGGCGAGCAGTACTTC. Amino acids: CASSLSGEQYF.

This clone has only a few counts. CDR3 nucleotide sequence: TGTGCCAGCATTAGGACTAGCGGGGGGGCCAAAGAGACCCAGTACTTC. Protein: CASIRTSGGAKETQYF. The gene calls are TRBV2 and TRBJ2-5; 15 bases fit TRBD2. V lost 7 bases, J lost 3 bases, and 6 bases stayed unmatched. Germline assignment: CDR1 SNHLY and CDR2 FYNNEI. This CDR3 region has 16 residues.

This clone has a handful of counts. This chain uses TRBV9 with TRBJ2-5, with TRBD1 identical over 11 bases. V gave up 3 bases and J gave up 2 bases; unmatched junction bases: 3. The CDR3 sequence is 15 residues long. CDR1 and CDR2 (germline): SGDLS, YYNGEE. CDR3 DNA sequence: TGTGCCAGCAGCGCCGGACAGGGGGCACAAGAGACCCAGTACTTC. Protein sequence: CASSAGQGAQETQYF.

This clone was counted a few times. The rearrangement links TRBV28 to TRBJ1-5; D ambiguous. CDR3 size: 15 residues. Germline V gene sequence: CDR1 MDHEN, CDR2 SYDVKM. Trimming took off 4 bases at V and 5 bases at J, with 15 bases between the two ends. The CDR3 spells CASSSGLFQDQPQHF. CDR3 DNA: TGTGCCAGCAGTTCTGGACTCTTCCAGGATCAGCCCCAGCATTTT.

This clone was counted only a few times. The J gene is TRBJ2-1, the V gene TRBV9; 9 bases agree with TRBD1. Germline V gene lookup returns CDR1 SGDLS and CDR2 YYNGEE. Trimming cost V 5 bases and J 2 bases; bases outside gene matches: 8. The CDR3 extends over 16 amino acids. CDR3 loop: CASSERGQGAYNEQFF. The CDR3, as DNA: TGTGCCAGCAGTGAGAGGGGACAGGGAGCCTACAATGAGCAGTTCTTC.

This clone was found a few times. The chain uses TRBV5-1 and TRBJ1-4, with 7 bases that match TRBD1. Germline lookup yields CDR1 SGHRS and CDR2 YFSETQ. The CDR3 length is 15 residues. V was pared by 4 bases and J by 7 bases, with 10 bases of the junction left unmatched. The CDR3 DNA reads as TGCGCCAGCAGCGCGGCCGGGACAGAGTCTGAAAAACTGTTTTTT. This translates into CASSAAGTESEKLFF.